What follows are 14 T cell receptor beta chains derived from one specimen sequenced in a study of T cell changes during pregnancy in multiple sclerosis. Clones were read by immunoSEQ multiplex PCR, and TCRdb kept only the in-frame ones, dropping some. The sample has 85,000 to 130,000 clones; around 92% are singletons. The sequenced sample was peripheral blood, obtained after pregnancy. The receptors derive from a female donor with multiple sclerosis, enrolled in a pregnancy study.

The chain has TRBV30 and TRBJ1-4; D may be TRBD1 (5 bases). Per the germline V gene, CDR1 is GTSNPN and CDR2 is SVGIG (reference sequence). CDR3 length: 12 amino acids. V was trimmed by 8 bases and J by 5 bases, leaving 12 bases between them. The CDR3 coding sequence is TGTGCCAGGGACGGGGGAAATGAAAAACTGTTTTTT. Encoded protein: CARDGGNEKLFF.

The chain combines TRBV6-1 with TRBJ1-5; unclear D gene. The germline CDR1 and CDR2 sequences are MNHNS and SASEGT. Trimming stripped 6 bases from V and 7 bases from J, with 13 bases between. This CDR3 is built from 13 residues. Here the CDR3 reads CASREGLGQPQHF. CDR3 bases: TGTGCCAGCAGGGAGGGTCTCGGGCAGCCCCAGCATTTT.

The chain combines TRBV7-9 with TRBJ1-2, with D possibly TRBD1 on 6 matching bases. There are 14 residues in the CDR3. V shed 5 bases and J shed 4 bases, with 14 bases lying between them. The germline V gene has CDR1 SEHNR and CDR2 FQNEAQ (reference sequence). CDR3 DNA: TGTGCCAGCAGCCCGCTAGGGGGAGTCTATGGCTACACCTTC. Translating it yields CASSPLGGVYGYTF.

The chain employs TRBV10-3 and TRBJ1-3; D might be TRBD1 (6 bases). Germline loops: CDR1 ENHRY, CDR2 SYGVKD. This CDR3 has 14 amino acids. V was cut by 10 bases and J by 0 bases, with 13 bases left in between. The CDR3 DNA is TGTGCCACGGGACACACCGACTCTGGAAACACCATATATTTT. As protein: CATGHTDSGNTIYF.

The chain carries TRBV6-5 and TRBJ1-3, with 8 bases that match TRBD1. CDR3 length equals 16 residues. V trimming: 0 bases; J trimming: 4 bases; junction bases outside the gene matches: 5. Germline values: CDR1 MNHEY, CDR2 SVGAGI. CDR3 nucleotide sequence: TGTGCCAGCAGTTACTCAATAGGACAGGGCGGAAACACCATATATTTT. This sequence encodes CASSYSIGQGGNTIYF.

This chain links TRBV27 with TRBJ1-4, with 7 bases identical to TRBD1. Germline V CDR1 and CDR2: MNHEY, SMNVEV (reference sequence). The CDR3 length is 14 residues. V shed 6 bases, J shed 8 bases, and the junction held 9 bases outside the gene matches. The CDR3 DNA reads TGTGCCAGCAGCTGGGACAGAGGAGGAGAAAAACTGTTTTTT. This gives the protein CASSWDRGGEKLFF.

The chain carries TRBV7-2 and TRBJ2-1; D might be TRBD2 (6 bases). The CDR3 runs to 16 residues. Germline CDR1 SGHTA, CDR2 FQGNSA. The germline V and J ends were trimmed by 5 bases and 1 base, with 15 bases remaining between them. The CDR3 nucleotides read TGTGCCAGCAGCCCAGAGGGAGGTAGGTCCTACAATGAGCAGTTCTTC. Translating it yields CASSPEGGRSYNEQFF.

The chain's CDR3 is CASSQSREAGVSFF. CDR3 nucleotides: TGCGCCAGCAGTCAATCCCGGGAGGCAGGGGTATCTTTCTTT. The genes are TRBV23-1 and TRBJ1-1, with a possible D match to TRBD1 (6 bases). TRBV23-1 is reported as an ORF; its role is uncertain. The CDR3 extends over 14 amino acids. Trimming cost V 0 bases and J 12 bases, with 17 bases left between them.

The CDR3 is CASSLDTPNQPQHF. CDR3 DNA: TGTGCCAGCAGCTTAGACACACCGAATCAGCCCCAGCATTTT. The chain has TRBV7-2 and TRBJ1-5; D is unclear. The V and J ends lost 1 base and 4 bases respectively, with 8 bases between them. The CDR3 length is 14 residues. Germline values: CDR1 SGHTA, CDR2 FQGNSA.

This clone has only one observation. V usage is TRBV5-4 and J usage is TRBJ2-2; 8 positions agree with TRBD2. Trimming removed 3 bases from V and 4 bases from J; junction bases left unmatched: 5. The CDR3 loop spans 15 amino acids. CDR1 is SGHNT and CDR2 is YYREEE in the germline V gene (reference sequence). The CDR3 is CASSSAGVGTGELFF. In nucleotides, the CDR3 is TGTGCCAGCAGCTCAGCGGGAGTTGGCACCGGGGAGCTGTTTTTT.

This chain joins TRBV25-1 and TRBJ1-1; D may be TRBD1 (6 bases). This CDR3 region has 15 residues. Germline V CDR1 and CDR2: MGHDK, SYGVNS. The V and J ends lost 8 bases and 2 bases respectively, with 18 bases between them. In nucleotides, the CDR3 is TGTGCCAGCGGACCCCTGACAGGCTCCAACACTGAAGCTTTCTTT. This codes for CASGPLTGSNTEAFF.

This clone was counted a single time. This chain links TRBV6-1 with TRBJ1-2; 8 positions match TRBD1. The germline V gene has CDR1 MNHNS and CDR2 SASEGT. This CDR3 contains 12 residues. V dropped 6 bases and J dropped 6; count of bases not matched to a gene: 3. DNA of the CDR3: TGTGCCAGCAGGGGGACAGGAGATGGCTACACCTTC. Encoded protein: CASRGTGDGYTF.

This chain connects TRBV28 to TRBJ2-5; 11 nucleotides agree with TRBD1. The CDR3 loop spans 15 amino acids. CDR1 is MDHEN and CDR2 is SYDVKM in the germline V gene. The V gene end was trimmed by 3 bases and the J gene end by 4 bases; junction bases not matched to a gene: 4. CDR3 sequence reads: CASSFAGTGGETQYF. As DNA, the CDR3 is TGTGCCAGCAGTTTTGCCGGGACAGGGGGAGAGACCCAGTACTTC.

CDR3 DNA: TGTGCCAGCAGTTACTCGACTACTGGGGCCAACGTCCTGACTTTC. Protein product: CASSYSTTGANVLTF. The chain employs TRBV6-5 and TRBJ2-6; TRBD2 might be the D (5 bases). V dropped 0 bases and J dropped 2 bases, with 5 bases sitting between them. Germline V lookup: CDR1 MNHEY, CDR2 SVGAGI. The length of the CDR3 is 15 residues.